The 19 T cell receptor beta chains below come from one sample, sequenced in a study of shared clonotypes between healthy human individuals. Assay used: immunoSEQ multiplex PCR; TCRdb lists only in-frame clones, some missing. The data show around 2,000,000 clones, approximately 94% seen once. Naive CD8 cells were CD45RO-negative, positively selected for CCR7, excluding terminally differentiated effector memory CD45RA+ cells. Sequenced: naive CD8+ T cells from PBMCs. The receptors come from a man in his late teens or twenties in good health. Some clones in this sample may be carry-over from other donors' samples.

This chain uses TRBV5-1 with TRBJ2-2; 9 positions agree with TRBD1. Germline lookup yields CDR1 SGHRS and CDR2 YFSETQ. Trimming took 7 bases from V and 4 from J; bases not matched to a gene: 14. The CDR3 is 17 residues long. The chain's CDR3 is CASWVPSGQGPTGELFF. The CDR3 DNA reads TGCGCCAGCTGGGTCCCCTCGGGACAGGGCCCCACCGGGGAGCTGTTTTTT.

This chain connects TRBV6-5 to TRBJ1-2; D is undetermined. The V gene lost 0 bases and the J gene lost 2 bases, with 13 bases spanning the gap. The germline V gene has CDR1 MNHEY and CDR2 SVGAGI. CDR3 length: 16 amino acids. CDR3 amino acids: CASSYSNWGVNYGYTF. The CDR3 DNA sequence: TGTGCCAGCAGTTACTCGAATTGGGGAGTCAACTATGGCTACACCTTC.

The count of this clone is one. The J gene is TRBJ1-5, the V gene TRBV19, with D unresolved. The CDR3 length is 13 residues. Trimming removed 7 bases at V and 6 bases at J, with 13 bases between. Germline V gives CDR1 LNHDA, CDR2 SQIVND (reference sequence). This CDR3 reads CASTFLLGQPQHF. For the CDR3, the DNA is TGTGCCAGTACGTTCCTCCTCGGTCAGCCCCAGCATTTT.

J is TRBJ2-3 and V is TRBV29-1; D remains unclear. The V end was cut by 6 bases, the J end by 5 bases, with 18 bases between. The CDR3 runs to 14 residues. The V gene's germline CDR1 is SQVTM and CDR2 ANQGSEA. CDR3 amino acids: CSVLPGLSGDTQYF. For the CDR3, the DNA is TGCAGCGTCCTCCCTGGGCTGTCAGGAGATACGCAGTATTTT.

The rearrangement joins TRBV7-7 to TRBJ1-4, with D perhaps TRBD1 (5 bases). This CDR3 spans 12 amino acids. The V and J ends lost 5 bases and 12 bases respectively, with 13 bases between them. Germline V gives CDR1 SSHAT, CDR2 FNYEAQ (reference sequence). The CDR3 protein is CASSERDGELFF. CDR3 in DNA: TGTGCCAGCAGCGAACGGGACGGCGAACTGTTTTTT.

The chain uses TRBV19 and TRBJ2-1, with 7 positions matching TRBD2. CDR1 is LNHDA, CDR2 SQIVND, per germline (reference sequence). There are 14 residues in the CDR3. V was pared by 3 bases and J by 6 bases, with 5 bases of the junction left unmatched. The CDR3 coding sequence is TGTGCCAGTAGTATTCAGCGGGACTTCAATGAGCAGTTCTTC. It encodes CASSIQRDFNEQFF. The full variable domain, rest sourced from reference TRBV19 and TRBJ2-1, is DGGITQSPKYLFRKEGQNVTLSCEQNLNHDAMYWYRQDPGQGLRLIYYSQIVNDFQKGDIAEGYSVSREKKESFPLTVTSAQKNPTAFYLCASSIQRDFNEQFFGPGTRLTVL.

This chain connects TRBV6-6 to TRBJ2-7; D is uncertain. This CDR3 is 12 amino acids long. V was pared by 0 bases and J by 5 bases, with 5 bases between. Germline values: CDR1 MNHNY, CDR2 SVGAGI (reference sequence). This CDR3 is CASSYSMDEQYF. Written as DNA, the CDR3 is TGTGCCAGCAGTTACTCGATGGACGAGCAGTACTTC.

This chain uses TRBV10-1 with TRBJ2-2, with 8 bases aligning to TRBD1. V shed 6 bases, J shed 5 bases, and the junction held 5 bases outside the gene matches. The CDR3 is made up of 14 amino acids. The germline gives CDR1 WNHNN, CDR2 SYGVQD (reference sequence). The CDR3 nucleotides read TGCGCCAGCAGCAGGGGGCGCAGAACCGGGGAGCTGTTTTTT. Its protein product is CASSRGRRTGELFF.

V and J are TRBV30 and TRBJ1-5; D unclear. Looked up from germline, CDR1 is GTSNPN and CDR2 is SVGIG (reference sequence). Trimming left V 0 bases short and J 7 bases short, with 10 bases between. This CDR3 region has 13 residues. The CDR3 region is CAWSVNFLQPQHF. In nucleotides, the CDR3 is TGTGCCTGGAGTGTCAACTTTCTCCAGCCCCAGCATTTT. The variable domain in full, with the rest retrieved from reference TRBV30 and TRBJ1-5, is SQTIHQWPATLVQPVGSPLSLECTVEGTSNPNLYWYRQAAGRGLQLLFYSVGIGQISSEVPQNLSASRPQDRQFILSSKKLLLSDSGFYLCAWSVNFLQPQHFGDGTRLSIL.

The rearrangement uses TRBV4-1 and TRBJ2-2, with 10 bases matching TRBD2. V lost 1 base, J lost 8 bases, and 10 bases stayed unmatched. Germline CDR1 is MGHRA and CDR2 is YSYEKL. This CDR3 contains 17 residues. In nucleotides, the CDR3 is TGCGCCAGCAGCCAAGGACAGCGGGAGGGCCTTATGGGGGAGCTGTTTTTT. Residues: CASSQGQREGLMGELFF.

The gene calls are TRBV18 and TRBJ2-1; TRBD2 agrees at 8 bases. With V trimmed by 6 bases and J by 4 bases, 8 bases remained unmatched. This CDR3 comprises 15 residues. Germline CDR1 is KGHSH and CDR2 is LQKENI. CDR3 bases: TGTGCCAGCTCTCAAGCGGGAGCGCCATACAATGAGCAGTTCTTC. This codes for CASSQAGAPYNEQFF.

J is TRBJ1-2 and V is TRBV19, with TRBD1 matching 7 bases. Germline loops: CDR1 LNHDA, CDR2 SQIVND (reference sequence). Trimming removed 10 bases from V and 4 bases from J; junction bases left unmatched: 9. CDR3 length: 13 amino acids. The CDR3 region has the DNA TGTGCCACAAATCCCGGGACAGCCTATGGCTACACCTTC. Translation: CATNPGTAYGYTF.

The gene calls are TRBV15 and TRBJ2-5; 11 nucleotides line up with TRBD2. Germline V CDR1 and CDR2: LNHNV, YYDKDF (reference sequence). The V and J ends lost 5 bases and 4 bases, in that order; junction bases with no gene match: 18. CDR3 size: 19 residues. CDR3 protein: CATSGELAGVIGQRETQYF. The CDR3 bases are TGTGCCACCAGCGGCGAACTAGCGGGAGTTATCGGACAGAGAGAGACCCAGTACTTC.

The genes are TRBV5-1 and TRBJ2-1; tentatively, D is TRBD2 (6 bases). V was clipped by 4 bases and J by 9 bases, with 20 bases between them. Germline-derived CDR1 and CDR2 are SGHRS and YFSETQ. This CDR3 has 15 amino acids. The CDR3 loop reads CASSPESAWGGEQFF. The DNA for the CDR3 is TGCGCCAGCAGCCCAGAGTCAGCTTGGGGAGGTGAGCAGTTCTTC.

The CDR3 DNA reads TGTGCCAGCAGTGCGGGGATCTACAATGAGCAGTTCTTC. It yields the protein CASSAGIYNEQFF. J is TRBJ2-1 and V is TRBV27; tentatively, D is TRBD2 (6 bases). This CDR3 has 13 residues. Germline CDR1 and CDR2: MNHEY and SMNVEV (reference sequence). Trimming cost V 5 bases and J 3 bases, with 8 bases left between them.

The chain has TRBV14 and TRBJ2-7, with 8 bases that match TRBD1. After removal of 3 bases from V and 5 bases from J, the junction contained 6 bases not matched to a gene. The CDR3 covers 14 residues. CDR1 and CDR2 (germline): SGHDN, FVKESK. The CDR3 DNA reads TGTGCCAGCAGCCAGGACAGGGATCCTGACGAGCAGTACTTC. Its protein product is CASSQDRDPDEQYF.

The chain combines TRBV9 with TRBJ1-1; maybe TRBD1 (6 bases). Trimming cost V 2 bases and J 8 bases, with 10 bases left between them. Germline assignment: CDR1 SGDLS and CDR2 YYNGEE. This CDR3 spans 12 amino acids. Here the CDR3 reads CASSVIGGEAFF. The CDR3 DNA reads as TGTGCCAGCAGCGTTATAGGGGGGGAAGCTTTCTTT.

As for this clone: The junction does not match germline at one end; this may be a read error. This chain connects TRBV6-1 to TRBJ1-2; possibly TRBD1 for D (5 bases). The CDR3 has 16 amino acids. Germline V gene data show CDR1 as MNHNS and CDR2 as SASEGT. The CDR3 loop is CASSEGVAGLNYGYTF. DNA of the CDR3: TGTGCCAGCAGCGAAGGGGTTGCGGGGCTTAACTATGGCTACACCTTC.

V usage is TRBV4-1 and J usage is TRBJ2-7; 11 bases are shared with TRBD1. The V segment lost 3 bases and the J segment 6 bases; nucleotides outside the gene matches: 4. The CDR3 length is 14 residues. Germline V CDR1 and CDR2: MGHRA, YSYEKL. Written as DNA, the CDR3 is TGCGCCAGCAGCCAGCGGACAGGGGGCGGCGAGCAGTACTTC. The encoded protein is CASSQRTGGGEQYF.